This TCR beta chain was obtained from a study of blood T cell repertoires in COVID-19. Whole-study context: The samples span acute and convalescent COVID-19 from the United States, Italy and Spain. PBMCs, B-cell-depleted T cells, or T cells provided the cDNA or gDNA that made up the material.

Data came from immunoSEQ multiplex PCR; TCRdb stores just in-frame clones and leaves some out. Here the sample spans a few hundred thousand clones, over 75% being singletons. The V gene end was trimmed by 6 bases and the J gene end by 1 base; junction bases not matched to a gene: 4. The CDR3 runs 15 residues. Germline V gives CDR1 MDHEN, CDR2 SYDVKM. This clonotype was sampled from a woman in her thirties or forties with acute COVID-19. The chain recombines TRBV28 with TRBJ1-5; TRBD1 matches 9 bases. The sample comprised PBMCs or T cells enriched from blood (not recorded which). For the CDR3, the DNA is TGTGCCAGCAGATCGGGGACAGGGAGCAATCAGCCCCAGCATTTT. Translation gives CASRSGTGSNQPQHF.